This TCR beta chain is from a study of cytomegalovirus exposure and HLA in healthy donors. Broader study findings: Association of a missense DCLRE1C variant with TCR beta V- and J-gene trimming was reported in a later analysis. Confirmation was obtained in vitro that a few CMV-associated chains are specific for CMV antigens.

Primers included in the PCR were 60 Vbeta and 13 Jbeta primers. The method was immunoSEQ multiplex PCR; TCRdb's version includes in-frame clones alone and lacks a portion of them. Of roughly 150,000 clones listed, about 74% were seen once; the top ten hold about 13%. Note on this clone: Its antigen is undetermined.

V was shortened by 6 bases and J by 3 bases, with 12 bases between the two germline ends. The length of the CDR3 is 13 residues. Germline V gene data show CDR1 as MNHEY and CDR2 as SMNVEV (reference sequence). Sequencing was carried out using PBMCs. This TCR was recovered from a man in his forties or fifties in good health and CMV-seropositive. The gene calls are TRBV27 and TRBJ2-7; D gene ambiguous. This CDR3 is CASSRRVFYEQYF. For the CDR3, the DNA is TGTGCCAGCAGCCGCCGGGTATTCTACGAGCAGTACTTC.